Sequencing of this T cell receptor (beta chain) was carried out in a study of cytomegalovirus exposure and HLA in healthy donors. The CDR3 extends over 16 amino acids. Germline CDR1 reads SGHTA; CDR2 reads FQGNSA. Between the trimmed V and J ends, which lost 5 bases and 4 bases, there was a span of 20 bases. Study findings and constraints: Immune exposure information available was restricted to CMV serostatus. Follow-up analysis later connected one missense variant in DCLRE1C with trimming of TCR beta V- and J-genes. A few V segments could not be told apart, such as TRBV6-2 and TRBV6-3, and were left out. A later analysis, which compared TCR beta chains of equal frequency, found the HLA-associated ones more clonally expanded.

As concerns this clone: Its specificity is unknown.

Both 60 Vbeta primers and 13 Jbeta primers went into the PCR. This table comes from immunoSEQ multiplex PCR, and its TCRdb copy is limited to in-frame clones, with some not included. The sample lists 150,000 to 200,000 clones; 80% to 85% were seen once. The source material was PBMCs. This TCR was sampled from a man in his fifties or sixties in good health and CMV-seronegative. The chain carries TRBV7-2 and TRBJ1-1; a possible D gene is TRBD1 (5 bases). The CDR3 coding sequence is TGTGCCAGCAGCCTTTCCCCATTGCCGGGGGGCACTGAAGCTTTCTTT. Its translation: CASSLSPLPGGTEAFF.